Shown below are 30 T cell receptor beta chains from a single sample sequenced in a study of T cell repertoires in cytomegalovirus infection. Which antigens these TCRs recognize remains unknown. TCRdb ran MiXCR on the reads and lists one entry per CDR3 protein. This table has about 310,000 distinct CDR3 sequences, 25% appearing once. Sequencing used cultured PBMCs, obtained from culture after CMV antigen stimulation. The source is a human donor in good health (CMV status not recorded). Some clones in this sample may be carry-over from other donors' samples.

V usage is TRBV4-1 and J usage is TRBJ2-2; 11 bases map to TRBD2. The CDR3 runs 24 residues. The germline CDR1 and CDR2 sequences are MGHRA and YSYEKL. Losses at the gene ends were 1 base for V and 1 base for J; bases not matched to a gene: 23. The CDR3 DNA is TGCGCCAGCAGCCAAGGGGGCAGGAGCGTGACTAGCGGGACCGAAAAAATGAACACCGGGGAGCTGTTTTTT. Encoded protein: CASSQGGRSVTSGTEKMNTGELFF.

J is TRBJ2-7 and V is TRBV6-1, with TRBD1 identical over 7 bases. There are 15 residues in the CDR3. Germline assignment: CDR1 MNHNS and CDR2 SASEGT. J was trimmed by 3 bases and V by 6 bases; bases with no gene match: 11. The CDR3 DNA reads TGTGCCAGCAGATCACTCGGGACAGCTAACTACGAGCAGTACGTC. Translating it yields CASRSLGTANYEQYV.

The chain carries TRBV14 and TRBJ2-3; no clear D gene. Trimming cost V 4 bases and J 6 bases, with 20 bases left between them. This CDR3 has 16 amino acids. Germline V gene sequence: CDR1 SGHDN, CDR2 FVKESK. The CDR3 reads CASSPAGLLTRDTQYF. CDR3 DNA sequence: TGTGCCAGCAGCCCCGCCGGGTTACTTACAAGGGATACGCAGTATTTT. The complete variable domain, with remaining parts taken from reference TRBV14 and TRBJ2-3, reads EAGVTQFPSHSVIEKGQTVTLRCDPISGHDNLYWYRRVMGKEIKFLLHFVKESKQDESGMPNNRFLAERTGGTYSTLKVQPAELEDSGVYFCASSPAGLLTRDTQYFGPGTRLTVL.

The CDR3 DNA reads as TGTGCCAGTAGTAAGAGGGGAGGGGGGGGCGCTGGGGCCAACGTCCTGACTTTC. It specifies CASSKRGGGGAGANVLTF. The chain carries TRBV19 and TRBJ2-6; possibly TRBD2 for D (7 bases). CDR3 length: 18 amino acids. V lost 4 bases and J 2 bases, leaving 18 bases between the germline ends. Germline V gene sequence: CDR1 LNHDA, CDR2 SQIVND (reference sequence).

This clonotype was counted only a few times. This chain joins TRBV4-3 and TRBJ2-3, with 9 bases fitting TRBD2. The trim removed 4 bases at V and 1 base at J, leaving 6 bases unmatched. Germline loops: CDR1 LGHNA, CDR2 YSLEER. CDR3 size: 16 residues. In DNA, the CDR3 is TGCGCCAGCAGCCTGTCCTGGACTAGCGGCACAGATACGCAGTATTTT. Protein: CASSLSWTSGTDTQYF.

V is TRBV5-4 and J is TRBJ2-1; D remains ambiguous. CDR3 length: 15 residues. Germline V gene lookup returns CDR1 SGHNT and CDR2 YYREEE (reference sequence). V was trimmed by 1 base and J by 5 bases, leaving 13 bases between them. This chain's CDR3 is CASSLRQFGHNEQFF. In nucleotides, the CDR3 is TGTGCCAGCAGCTTGCGTCAGTTTGGCCACAATGAGCAGTTCTTC.

The chain couples TRBV20-1 to TRBJ2-7, with D perhaps matching TRBD1 (5 bases). V dropped 2 bases and J dropped 4 bases, with 12 bases sitting between them. The CDR3 length is 13 residues. The germline CDR1 and CDR2 sequences are DFQATT and SNEGSKA (reference sequence). In DNA form, the CDR3 reads TGCAGTGCTAGACCAGGACACGGGTACGAGCAGTACGTC. It encodes CSARPGHGYEQYV.

This clonotype was detected many times. The rearrangement joins TRBV18 to TRBJ2-1; 7 nucleotides match TRBD1. The CDR3 runs 14 residues. V was clipped by 2 bases and J by 5 bases; unmatched bases: 3. Germline V gene data show CDR1 as KGHSH and CDR2 as LQKENI. CDR3 DNA sequence: TGTGCCAGCTCACCAAACAGGGGCCACAATGAGCAGTTCTTC. Encoded protein: CASSPNRGHNEQFF.

This chain connects TRBV28 to TRBJ1-1, with D perhaps TRBD1 (5 bases). Germline values: CDR1 MDHEN, CDR2 SYDVKM. Trimming took 2 bases from V and 4 from J, leaving 17 bases between them. The CDR3 has 16 amino acids. CDR3 nucleotide sequence: TGTGCCAGCAGTTTACGCGGGTTGGGGGGGATCACTGAAGCTTTCTTT. This codes for CASSLRGLGGITEAFF.

The rearrangement joins TRBV2 to TRBJ2-5, with a possible D match to TRBD2 (7 bases). From germline, CDR1 is SNHLY and CDR2 FYNNEI. V was shortened by 5 bases and J by 10 bases, with 20 bases between the two germline ends. The CDR3 is made up of 14 amino acids. In DNA form, the CDR3 reads TGTGCCAGCAGTAAAATGGGGGCGGGAGTGGTCCAGTACTTC. Protein product: CASSKMGAGVVQYF.

This clonotype was found a few times. This rearrangement joins TRBV29-1 to TRBJ1-4, with D perhaps TRBD1 (6 bases). V lost 7 bases and J 0 bases, leaving 9 bases between the germline ends. This CDR3 spans 13 amino acids. CDR1 and CDR2 (germline): SQVTM, ANQGSEA. The CDR3 loop is CSARQATNEKLFF. In DNA, the CDR3 is TGCAGCGCCCGACAGGCAACTAATGAAAAACTGTTTTTT.

The chain joins TRBV4-2 to TRBJ1-5; D is ambiguous. The V gene lost 0 bases and the J gene lost 10 bases, with 16 bases spanning the gap. The CDR3 is 15 amino acids. Per germline, CDR1 LGHNA and CDR2 YNFKEQ. The CDR3 sequence: CASSQDTGIGGPQHF. CDR3 sequence (DNA): TGTGCCAGCAGCCAAGATACGGGGATTGGAGGTCCCCAGCATTTT.

This clonotype has ten or more counts. V is TRBV7-3 and J is TRBJ2-1, with D perhaps being TRBD1 or TRBD2 (7 bases each). With 4 bases removed from V and 1 base from J, the gap between germline ends came to 14 bases. The CDR3 consists of 16 residues. In germline, CDR1 is SGHTA, CDR2 FQGTGA. CDR3 DNA: TGTGCCAGCAGCTCAGGGGGGGGTAGGTCCTACAATGAGCAGTTCTTC. Encoded protein: CASSSGGGRSYNEQFF.

This clonotype was picked up many times. The gene calls are TRBV4-1 and TRBJ1-2; the D gene is possibly TRBD1 (6 bases). The CDR3 is 15 amino acids. V gave up 4 bases and J gave up 4 bases, with 16 bases separating them. Germline CDR1 is MGHRA and CDR2 is YSYEKL. The CDR3 here is CASSLAPKTGYGYTF. In DNA form, the CDR3 reads TGCGCCAGCAGCCTAGCGCCCAAGACAGGCTATGGCTACACCTTC.

This chain joins TRBV7-6 and TRBJ1-4; D not resolved. Germline V lookup: CDR1 SGHVS, CDR2 FNYEAQ. V lost 1 base and J 5 bases, leaving 11 bases between the germline ends. The CDR3 covers 15 residues. CDR3 loop: CASSLGIGSNEKLFF. The CDR3 DNA follows: TGTGCCAGCAGCTTAGGGATCGGGTCAAATGAAAAACTGTTTTTT.

This rearrangement joins TRBV6-1 to TRBJ1-2; D ambiguous. The CDR3 sequence is 16 residues long. Trimming removed 2 bases at V and 2 bases at J, with 15 bases between. Germline assignment: CDR1 MNHNS and CDR2 SASEGT. CDR3 loop: CASSEWDDEQNYGYTF. DNA of the CDR3: TGTGCCAGCAGTGAATGGGATGACGAACAGAACTATGGCTACACCTTC.

There are a few counts of this clonotype. The V call is TRBV29-1, the J call TRBJ2-2; weak D call: TRBD1 (6 bases). The CDR3 is 13 residues long. Trimming removed 4 bases from V and 4 bases from J, with 10 bases in between. From germline, CDR1 is SQVTM and CDR2 ANQGSEA. The CDR3 nucleotides read TGCAGCGTTGGAATAGGGGGCACCGGGGAGCTGTTTTTT. Its translation is CSVGIGGTGELFF.

This chain uses TRBV10-3 with TRBJ2-7; tentatively, D is TRBD1 or TRBD2 (5 bases each). The V gene lost 2 bases and the J gene lost 6 bases, with 14 bases spanning the gap. This CDR3 region has 14 residues. Germline-derived CDR1 and CDR2 are ENHRY and SYGVKD. CDR3 DNA: TGTGCCATCAGTGAGATTGGGGACGCCTCCGAGCAGTACTTC. Translating gives CAISEIGDASEQYF.

This clonotype showed up just a few times. The rearrangement links TRBV7-9 to TRBJ1-1; 8 bases fit TRBD1. J gave up 0 bases and V 0 bases, and 12 bases lay outside the gene matches. The CDR3 runs to 19 residues. Looked up from germline, CDR1 is SEHNR and CDR2 is FQNEAQ (reference sequence). The chain's CDR3 is CASSLASGAGGWVNTEAFF. Written as DNA, the CDR3 is TGTGCCAGCAGCTTAGCAAGTGGGGCAGGGGGCTGGGTGAACACTGAAGCTTTCTTT.

This chain links TRBV6-5 with TRBJ1-6; D call uncertain. This CDR3 is 16 amino acids long. Trimming removed 2 bases from V and 9 bases from J, with 17 bases in between. The germline gives CDR1 MNHEY, CDR2 SVGAGI. The CDR3: CASSYGRVVNSSPLHF. CDR3 coding DNA: TGTGCCAGCAGTTACGGGAGGGTAGTAAATAGTTCACCCCTCCACTTT.

The rearrangement links TRBV19 to TRBJ2-3; no clear D. The CDR3 runs to 14 residues. The V and J ends lost 5 bases and 4 bases respectively, with 13 bases between them. Germline assignment: CDR1 LNHDA and CDR2 SQIVND (reference sequence). The CDR3: CASSARFRSDTQYF. CDR3 DNA: TGTGCCAGTAGTGCCAGGTTCAGATCAGATACGCAGTATTTT.

V and J are TRBV7-6 and TRBJ2-1; no reliable D call. Germline values: CDR1 SGHVS, CDR2 FNYEAQ. CDR3 length: 14 amino acids. Deletions cut 5 bases from V and 7 bases from J, with 15 bases between. The CDR3 protein is CASSPPAVGNEQFF. In DNA, the CDR3 is TGTGCCAGCAGCCCCCCGGCCGTCGGTAATGAGCAGTTCTTC.

V usage is TRBV19 and J usage is TRBJ2-7; 12 bases are shared with TRBD1. J was trimmed by 3 bases and V by 5 bases; bases with no gene match: 11. CDR1 is LNHDA and CDR2 is SQIVND in the germline V gene (reference sequence). This CDR3 comprises 17 residues. The CDR3, as DNA: TGTGCCAGTAGTTTCTCACCCGGGACAGGGGGCCTCTACGAGCAGTACTTC. Translated, it gives CASSFSPGTGGLYEQYF.

V usage is TRBV3-1 and J usage is TRBJ1-2; 10 bases match TRBD1. Losses at the gene ends were 3 bases for V and 7 bases for J; bases not matched to a gene: 5. CDR1 is LGHDT, CDR2 YNNKEL, per germline (reference sequence). There are 14 residues in the CDR3. CDR3 nucleotides: TGTGCCAGCAGCCAGAAGACAGGGGGCGTTGGCTACACCTTC. As protein: CASSQKTGGVGYTF.

The chain carries TRBV6-5 and TRBJ2-2; D ambiguous. V lost 2 bases to trimming and J lost 5 bases, with 12 bases between them. This CDR3 comprises 15 residues. The germline gives CDR1 MNHEY, CDR2 SVGAGI. CDR3 loop: CASSYGLSRTGELFF. DNA for the CDR3: TGTGCCAGCAGTTACGGCCTTAGTAGGACCGGGGAGCTGTTTTTT.

Only a few counts were recorded for this clonotype. V usage is TRBV27 and J usage is TRBJ2-1; either TRBD1 or TRBD2 may supply D (5 bases each). The V gene lost 3 bases and the J gene lost 6 bases, with 9 bases spanning the gap. This CDR3 region has 13 residues. Germline loops: CDR1 MNHEY, CDR2 SMNVEV (reference sequence). CDR3 residues: CASSFGTTNEQFF. CDR3 in DNA: TGTGCCAGCAGTTTCGGGACGACCAATGAGCAGTTCTTC.

This clonotype was counted a few times. The genes are TRBV28 and TRBJ2-1, with TRBD1 matching over 7 bases. The CDR3 totals 14 residues. The germline V gene encodes CDR1 MDHEN and CDR2 SYDVKM. Trimming at V came to 3 bases and at J to 3 bases, leaving 2 bases not matched to a gene. For the CDR3, the DNA is TGTGCCAGCAGTTTCCCAGGGGGCTACAATGAGCAGTTCTTC. Its protein product is CASSFPGGYNEQFF.

The chain joins TRBV7-3 to TRBJ2-1, with 9 bases matching TRBD1. In germline, CDR1 is SGHTA, CDR2 FQGTGA. The V segment lost 2 bases and the J segment 9 bases; nucleotides outside the gene matches: 8. There are 15 residues in the CDR3. As DNA, the CDR3 is TGTGCCAGCAGCTTAGGGGACAGGGTAAGGGGTGAGCAGTTCTTC. This sequence encodes CASSLGDRVRGEQFF.

V is TRBV12-3 or TRBV12-4 and J is TRBJ1-2, with 7 bases lining up with TRBD1. After removal of 3 bases from V and 8 bases from J, the junction contained 9 bases not matched to a gene. CDR3 length: 14 amino acids. CDR3 protein: CASSLSSGGKGYTF. In nucleotides, the CDR3 is TGTGCCAGCAGTTTGAGCTCAGGGGGGAAGGGCTACACCTTC.

This clonotype came up many times. The chain combines TRBV28 with TRBJ1-5, with D possibly matching TRBD1 (5 bases). The germline V gene encodes CDR1 MDHEN and CDR2 SYDVKM. Between the trimmed V and J ends, which lost 2 bases and 5 bases, there was a span of 25 bases. The CDR3 extends over 19 amino acids. DNA of the CDR3: TGTGCCAGCAGTTTAGTAGGGGTTTTCGCAGGCAATGCAGATCAGCCCCAGCATTTT. Amino acid sequence: CASSLVGVFAGNADQPQHF. The whole variable domain, filled in from reference TRBV28 and TRBJ1-5, reads DVKVTQSSRYLVKRTGEKVFLECVQDMDHENMFWYRQDPGLGLRLIYFSYDVKMKEKGDIPEGYSVSREKKERFSLILESASTNQTSMYLCASSLVGVFAGNADQPQHFGDGTRLSIL.